The present T cell receptor (beta chain) was sequenced within a study of radiation and T cells in renal cell carcinoma (dated by TCRdb to the early 2020s). Study-level background: The samples were drawn from a clinical trial, where primary renal cell carcinomas were treated with 15 Gy of stereotactic body radiation therapy and then removed by nephrectomy 4 weeks afterward. Across all 50 or so samples, 4,016,671 unique CDR3 nucleotide sequences, encoding 2,658,974 unique CDR3 amino acid sequences, were identified. TCR beta sequencing covered around 50 samples in total, comprising some 26 tumors and around 27 peripheral blood samples. What the research found in general, with its limitations: Changes in the blood repertoire were not tracked past 4 weeks after treatment. An increase in top tumor clonotypes in blood was observed from baseline to 2 weeks post-radiation, followed by contraction by 4 weeks, which was taken to suggest transient expansion of tumor-resident clones. Because the trial had a single-armed design, the trial could not examine how radiation dose or scheduling affected the TCR repertoire. Because no pretreatment tumor biopsies were available, whether clonotypes were present in the tumor at baseline could not be determined.

This clone was detected only a few times. The antigen this receptor binds is unknown. The input lacks base qualities; no much larger clone sits a single base away. The immunoSEQ kit was used, according to the manufacturer's recommendations, to generate TCR beta libraries from genomic DNA. To prepare libraries, a first multiplex PCR with proprietary primers was run, followed by a second PCR that added unique barcodes, and a bead cleanup was done after each round. Each sample batch included a kit-provided positive control reaction and a negative control reaction. The final libraries were assessed on an Agilent 4200 TapeStation D1000 ScreenTape, pooled by volume, and quantified by qPCR. Sequencing was performed on an Illumina NextSeq500 using a MidOutput 150-cycle cartridge, with 156 Read1 cycles, 15 Index1 cycles, and the kit custom primers. The pooled library was loaded at approximately 1.1 pM with a roughly 20% PhiX control spike-in. On the study's bioinformatics: Vendor-processed data were analyzed in R, with a clonotype defined as all T cells sharing the same CDR3 nucleotide sequence. In the clone abundance analyses, frequencies were normalized to the 10,000 most abundant clones in each sample. Public T cell clones, averaging fewer than five per sample, were removed before analysis. A difference in abundance of at least 32-fold between compartments was used to define tumor-enriched and baseline blood-enriched clonotypes. A beta-binomial differential abundance model was applied to find clonotypes that expanded or contracted between blood time points. Tumor-blood repertoire similarity was measured with the Baroni-Urbani and Buser coefficient, and groups were compared using two-tailed Wilcoxon tests in R. This is the immuneACCESS table as TCRdb keeps it, with only in-frame sequences that have V and J called. A part of the clones is gone; compared with another copy, unresolved V genes explain less than half, and the rest is unexplained. V and J calls and clone size come straight from that table; D and trimming were deduced from the DNA. Here the sample has 70,000 or so clones; more than 75% occur a single time. The ten largest clones take up roughly 6.3% of the sample.

The time point label corresponds to: blood 2 weeks post-SBRT. Taken with the paper, the label for treatment or condition translates to: 15 Gy SBRT to primary tumor, nephrectomy 4 weeks later. Serial peripheral blood from radiation-treated patients was sampled at baseline, 2 weeks and 4 weeks after SBRT to track tumor-enriched clonotypes. Every patient's renal cell carcinoma showed clear cell pathology. Genomic DNA for TCR sequencing was prepared using the QIAamp DNA Blood Mini Kit (Qiagen). The analyses included only samples that passed all quality control checks. Specimen: blood, collected from a patient whose treatment included radiotherapy and nephrectomy. This clonotype was sampled from a man in his sixties with renal cell carcinoma.

The CDR3 reads as follows: CASSINEQFF. The DNA sequence is given as TGTGCCAGCAGCATCAATGAGCAGTTCTTC. Here the chain combines TRBV6-1 and TRBJ2-1; no D gene is confidently identified. Between the V and J ends, shortened by 6 bases and 6 bases respectively, the junction contains 3 bases. Reading from cysteine to phenylalanine, the CDR3 counts 10 amino acids. Just CDR3 DNA is preserved here, 30 bases in frame from base 1. CDR1 is given as MNHNS and CDR2 as SASEGT, both from the germline V gene.